What follows describes a single T cell receptor (beta chain). Its antigen remains unidentified. No base quality information exists; no much larger clone differs at one position. Other DNA variants within this sample encode the same CDR3. All of the isolated RNA was reverse transcribed with the High Capacity cDNA Reverse Transcription Kit, so expressed TCRB transcripts were sequenced. Deep immunoSEQ sequencing was applied to naive, central memory and regulatory T cell samples, giving an average of about 3.7 million total reads per sample. Sorted cells were lysed in RLT buffer, and RNA was extracted using DNase-treated RNeasy Micro or Mini kits according to cell number. Each cell subset was processed separately to prevent cross-contamination, with patient and healthy donor samples processed together. TCRB sequences were amplified from cDNA with the immunoSEQ multiplex PCR, producing 87-bp fragments spanning the CDR3 region. Sequencing of the amplicons was done on the Illumina HiSeq platform. From the authors' description of their analysis: Synthetic template baselines were used to correct PCR bias computationally, reads within Hamming distance 2 were collapsed, and singletons that could not be merged were discarded. Reads were aligned to IMGT to assign V, D and J genes, CDR3 length, and insertions or deletions at six rearrangement sites. Within each subset, clonotype counts were normalized to sorted cell number, and only after that were true diversity and Gini coefficients computed with the tcR R package. Repertoire sharing was quantified using the overlap coefficient calculated on TCRB nucleotide sequences. TCRdb retrieved this table from immuneACCESS and kept in-frame rearrangements only. Not all clones are present; in checked studies, unresolved V genes account for under half, and no reason is known for the remainder. V and J calls and clone size come straight from that table; D and trimming were deduced from the DNA. The sample table shows fewer than 400,000 clones, and roughly 8% are seen once. Together, the top ten hold 0.44% of the sample.

From each donor, a single peripheral blood sample of 100 to 150 mL on average was drawn into heparinised tubes. A BD FACSAria II and a panel including CD45RO, CCR7, CD25, CD127, CD95 and CD27 were used to sort naive, central memory, regulatory and stem cell-like memory CD4+ T cells. Every sorted population had a purity above 98%. Right away, PBMCs were isolated by Lymphoprep density gradient centrifugation and were stained directly, with no culture step. To minimize batch effects, samples were stained and sorted in pairs, one healthy donor with one patient per experiment. Looking up the germline V gene yields CDR1 LGHNA and CDR2 YSLEER. V and J lose 1 base and 4 bases, and a span of 10 bases separates them. The CDR3, cysteine through phenylalanine, is 14 amino acids long. Left in the record is the CDR3 DNA by itself, 42 bases read in frame from the first base. The data were taken from a study of beta chain features in type 1 diabetes (dated by TCRdb to 2017 to 2018). Some background on the complete study: Patients and healthy donors did not differ in mean age, gender distribution, total cell number or subset yield. A total of 100 million to 140 million sorted cells were examined across all samples, and the number of cells per subset was strongly correlated with RNA yield. The study compared the TCRB repertoires of sorted circulating CD4+ T cell subsets in recently diagnosed type 1 diabetes patients with those in matched healthy donors. Naive and central memory subsets were obtained from all 30 or so donors, but regulatory and stem cell-like memory subsets were isolated from only 8 patients and roughly eight healthy donors.

Results and caveats for the whole study, not just this receptor: Shorter templates might have been favored by PCR, but patient and control samples were amplified and corrected together, so both groups would have been affected equally by any skew. Because cDNA was sequenced instead of genomic DNA, highly expressing activated cells could be over-represented, though the groups showed no difference in activation or CD3 levels. HLA sub-analyses involved small numbers of individuals, so any influence of HLA type on TCRB rearrangement remained unresolved. The naive, central memory and regulatory TCRB repertoires appeared to resemble one another more closely among patients than among healthy donors. In all four CD4+ subsets, TCRB CDR3 length was moderately but significantly shorter in type 1 diabetes patients. Fewer insertions and more nucleotide deletions at VDJ recombination sites were observed in patients with type 1 diabetes, implying thymic rearrangement abnormalities.

Sequencing was done on a sample of central memory CD4+ T cells from blood. The TCR originated in a woman younger than 35 in good health. The chain is made from TRBV4-3 and TRBJ2-5; TRBD1 might be the D gene, on 6 matching bases. The CDR3 loop reads CASSQVQGPETQYF. The sequenced DNA: TGCGCCAGCAGCCAAGTCCAGGGGCCAGAGACCCAGTACTTC.